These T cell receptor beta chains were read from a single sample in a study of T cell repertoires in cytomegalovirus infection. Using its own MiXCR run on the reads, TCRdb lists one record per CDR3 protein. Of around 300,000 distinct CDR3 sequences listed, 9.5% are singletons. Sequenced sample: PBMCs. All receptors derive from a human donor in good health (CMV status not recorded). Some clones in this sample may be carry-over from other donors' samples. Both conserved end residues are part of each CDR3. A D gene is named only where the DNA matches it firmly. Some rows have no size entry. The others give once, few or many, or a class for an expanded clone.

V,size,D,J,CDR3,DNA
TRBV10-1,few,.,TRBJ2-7,CASSESGSPYEQYF,TGCGCCAGCAGTGAGTCGGGCAGCCCCTACGAGCAGTACTTC
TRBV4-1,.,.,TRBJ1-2,CASSQDNEASANYGYTF,TGCGCCAGCAGCCAAGATAATGAGGCCTCTGCTAACTATGGCTACACCTTC
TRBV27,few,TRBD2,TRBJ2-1,CASSPYWEGNEQFF,TGTGCCAGCAGTCCCTACTGGGAGGGGAATGAGCAGTTCTTC
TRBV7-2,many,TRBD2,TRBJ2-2,CASSLEKASGRSGELFF,TGTGCCAGCAGCTTAGAGAAGGCTAGCGGGAGGAGCGGGGAGCTGTTTTTT
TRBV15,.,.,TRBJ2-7,CATSIWGAREQYF,TGTGCCACCAGCATCTGGGGGGCTAGGGAGCAGTACTTC
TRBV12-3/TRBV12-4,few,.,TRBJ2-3,CASSPGTLSTDTQYF,TGTGCCAGCAGTCCCGGGACACTCAGCACAGATACGCAGTATTTT
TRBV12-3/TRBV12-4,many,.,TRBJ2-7,CASSLGQGFGEQYF,TGTGCCAGCAGTTTGGGCCAGGGGTTCGGAGAGCAGTACTTC
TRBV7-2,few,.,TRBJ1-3,CASSAGTVSGNTIYF,TGTGCCAGCAGCGCAGGGACGGTCTCTGGAAACACCATATATTTT
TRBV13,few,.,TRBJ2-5,CASSTTMRRETQYF,TGTGCCAGCAGTACTACCATGCGGAGAGAGACCCAGTACTTC
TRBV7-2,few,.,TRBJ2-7,CASSLGRTSYEQYF,TGTGCCAGCAGCTTAGGACGCACCTCCTACGAGCAGTACTTC
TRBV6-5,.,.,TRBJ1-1,CASSYSSSGGTEAFF,TGTGCCAGCAGTTACTCGAGTAGTGGGGGTACTGAAGCTTTCTTT
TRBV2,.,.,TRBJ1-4,CASSPTTATNEKLFF,TGTGCCAGCAGTCCGACCACTGCAACTAATGAAAAACTGTTTTTT
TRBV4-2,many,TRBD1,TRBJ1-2,CASSQEKTGGFLGYTF,TGTGCCAGCAGCCAAGAGAAGACAGGGGGATTCTTGGGCTACACCTTC
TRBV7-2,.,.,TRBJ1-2,CASSFSRNYGYTF,TGTGCCAGCAGCTTTTCCCGGAACTATGGCTACACCTTC
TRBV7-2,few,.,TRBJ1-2,CASSYQRGGDYTF,TGTGCCAGCAGTTACCAGCGGGGAGGTGACTACACCTTC
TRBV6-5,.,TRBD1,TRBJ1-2,CASTPTGGHGYTF,TGTGCCAGCACCCCGACAGGGGGCCATGGCTACACCTTC
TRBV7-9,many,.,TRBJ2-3,CASSTEWGGDTQYF,TGTGCCAGCAGCACAGAGTGGGGTGGGGATACGCAGTATTTT
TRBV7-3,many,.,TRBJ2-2,CASSPMGFPNTGELFF,TGTGCCAGCAGCCCAATGGGTTTCCCGAACACCGGGGAGCTGTTTTTT
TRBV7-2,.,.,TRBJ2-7,CASSLRHYEQYF,TGTGCCAGCAGCTTACGTCACTACGAGCAGTACTTC
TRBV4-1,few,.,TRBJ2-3,CASSQGGGSSDTQYF,TGTGCCAGCAGCCAGGGGGGTGGCAGTTCTGATACGCAGTATTTT
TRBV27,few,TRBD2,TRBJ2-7,CASRLGTSGSYEQYF,TGTGCCAGCAGACTCGGGACTAGCGGATCTTACGAGCAGTACTTC
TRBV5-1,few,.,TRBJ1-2,CASSLGGQANYGYTF,TGCGCCAGCAGCTTGGGGGGACAAGCTAACTATGGCTACACCTTC
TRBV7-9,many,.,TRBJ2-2,CASSPAGELFF,TGTGCCAGCAGCCCAGCCGGGGAGCTGTTTTTT
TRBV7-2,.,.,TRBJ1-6,CASSLDSTGPNSPLHF,TGTGCCAGCAGCTTAGATTCTACAGGGCCAAATTCACCCCTCCACTTT
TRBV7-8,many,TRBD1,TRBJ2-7,CASTSGTGGHEQYF,TGTGCCAGCACCTCCGGGACAGGGGGCCACGAGCAGTACTTC
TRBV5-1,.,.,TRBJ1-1,CASSTPGVGANTEAFF,TGCGCCAGCAGCACCCCAGGGGTCGGAGCGAACACTGAAGCTTTCTTT
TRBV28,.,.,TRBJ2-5,CASSARIWETQYF,TGTGCCAGCAGTGCGAGGATTTGGGAGACCCAGTACTTC
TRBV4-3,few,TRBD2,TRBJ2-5,CASSQGASGRETQYF,TGCGCCAGCAGCCAAGGGGCTAGCGGGAGAGAGACCCAGTACTTC
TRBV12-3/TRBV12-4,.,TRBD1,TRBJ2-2,CASIRGSRTGELFF,TGTGCCAGCATCAGGGGGTCTCGAACCGGGGAGCTGTTTTTT
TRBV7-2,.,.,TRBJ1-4,CASSREVLSKLFF,TGTGCCAGCAGCCGGGAGGTACTGTCAAAACTGTTTTTT
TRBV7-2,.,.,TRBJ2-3,CASSLSPATDTQYF,TGTGCCAGCAGCTTAAGTCCTGCCACAGATACGCAGTATTTT
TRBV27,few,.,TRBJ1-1,CASSLSGVVTEAFF,TGTGCCAGCAGTTTATCGGGGGTCGTGACTGAAGCTTTCTTT
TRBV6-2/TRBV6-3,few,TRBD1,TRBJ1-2,CASSPLNRQGVNYGYTF,TGTGCCAGCAGTCCTCTTAATAGACAGGGAGTCAACTATGGCTACACCTTC
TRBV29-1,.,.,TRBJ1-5,CSASRDGNQPQHF,TGCAGCGCGAGCCGGGACGGCAATCAGCCCCAGCATTTT
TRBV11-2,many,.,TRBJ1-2,CASSHLRRGGPNYGYTF,TGTGCCAGCAGCCACCTAAGACGGGGCGGACCTAACTATGGCTACACCTTC
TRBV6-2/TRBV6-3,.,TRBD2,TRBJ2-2,CASSRTSNTGELFF,TGTGCCAGCAGCCGGACTAGCAACACCGGGGAGCTGTTTTTT
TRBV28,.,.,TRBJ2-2,CASSSAGQNTGELFF,TGTGCCAGCAGCTCCGCGGGGCAGAACACCGGGGAGCTGTTTTTT
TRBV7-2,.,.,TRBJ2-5,CASSQTIMETQYF,TGTGCCAGCAGCCAGACAATTATGGAGACCCAGTACTTC
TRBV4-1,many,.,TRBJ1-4,CASSQVVVQDNEKLFF,TGCGCCAGCAGCCAAGTCGTCGTACAGGATAATGAAAAACTGTTTTTT
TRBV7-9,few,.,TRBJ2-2,CASIKEGTGELFF,TGTGCCAGCATCAAGGAGGGCACCGGGGAGCTGTTTTTT
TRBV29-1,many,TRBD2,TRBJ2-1,CSVEGSRGRDEQFF,TGCAGCGTCGAGGGGTCCCGTGGGAGGGATGAGCAGTTCTTC
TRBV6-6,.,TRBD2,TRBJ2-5,CASTGGGTIETQYF,TGTGCCAGCACCGGGGGGGGGACTATAGAGACCCAGTACTTC
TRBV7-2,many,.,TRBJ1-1,CASSLDRGIEAFF,TGTGCCAGCAGCTTAGATCGGGGGATTGAAGCTTTCTTT
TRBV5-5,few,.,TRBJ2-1,CASSLVVTGAEQFF,TGTGCCAGCAGCTTAGTCGTGACGGGAGCTGAGCAGTTCTTC
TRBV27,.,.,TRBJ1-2,CASSLVGQPNYGYTF,TGTGCCAGCAGTTTAGTCGGACAACCGAACTATGGCTACACCTTC
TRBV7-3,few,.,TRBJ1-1,CASSWAGSSNTEAFF,TGTGCCAGCAGCTGGGCCGGGAGCTCGAACACTGAAGCTTTCTTT
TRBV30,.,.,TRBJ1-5,CAWSPGTFVNQPQHF,TGTGCCTGGAGCCCCGGGACTTTCGTAAATCAGCCCCAGCATTTT